The T cell receptor (beta chain) under discussion was sequenced for a study of post-analysis software for immune sequencing data (dated by TCRdb to between 2015 and 2016). Some background on the complete study: The recorded disease courses included relapsing-remitting, secondary progressive and progressive-relapsing multiple sclerosis, and some patients had no subtype annotation. A subset of samples was prepared in parallel using single-end sample barcoding, then pooled and co-amplified after Illumina adapter ligation. The patient repertoires were set against about 10 previously published healthy control repertoires from donors whose ages ranged from roughly 6 to 26 years. Overall study results and their limits: Patients showed significantly higher frequencies than controls for a handful of TRBV segments, among them TRBV5-6, TRBV5-1 and TRBV20-1. When samples were clustered directly using the F measure, samples prepared in the same batch co-clustered strongly, which prompted a batch-effect correction. Compared with controls, multiple sclerosis patients had significantly lower normalized Chao1 diversity, a finding suggesting substantial peripheral T-cell clonal expansion. The control group was slightly older than the multiple sclerosis patient group.

The receptor library was made with PCR. The sequencing machine was an Illumina HiSeq 2500. To reduce PCR and sequencing biases, unique molecular identifiers were built into the TCR beta cDNA libraries. Per 1 to 10 million input T cells, some 500,000 cDNA molecules were obtained, such that each molecule approximated one T cell. The same protocol used for the earlier healthy control dataset was applied to prepare and sequence the patient libraries. Within a given batch, samples were prepared together, multiplexed and sequenced on the same HiSeq lane. Concerning the study's data processing: Raw barcoded reads were processed with MIGEC, and single-read molecular identifier groups were discarded before consensus assembly and CDR3 extraction. Clonotype tables were post-analysed with VDJtools, and diversity was normalized by down-sampling all datasets to the smallest sample size. To correct batch-related cross-sample contamination, repertoire overlap clustering matched CDR3 amino acid sequences but not nucleotide sequences. TCRdb trimmed public reads at Q25 via fastp, called clones via MiXCR and kept in-frame beta chains. Here each entry gathers all rows of one CDR3 protein and keeps the most common genes and DNA. Clone size and V and J calls follow TCRdb, not the original study. A total of around 400,000 distinct CDR3 sequences appear in this sample, about a third of them only once. The ten largest clones take up around 15% of the sample.

The cysteine opens and the phenylalanine closes a CDR3 of 12 amino acids. The entry retains the CDR3 DNA only, 36 bases that are in frame from base 1. V is cut by 0 bases and J by 8 bases, and the space between the germline ends is 8 bases. As encoded in the germline V gene, CDR1 is SGDLS while CDR2 is YYNGEE. To demonstrate the VDJtools post-analysis software, TCR beta repertoires were profiled from the peripheral blood of roughly 14 young patients with multiple sclerosis. The multiple sclerosis patients were children and adolescents between about 6 and 15 years of age. With respect to this clonotype: This clone's antigen is unknown. No quality values exist for individual bases; no much larger clone is one base distant.

This chain is built from TRBV9 and TRBJ1-2; no D gene call is confident. The source of this sequence is a girl aged 5-17 years with multiple sclerosis. The material sequenced was blood. The CDR3 in this case is CASSVGARGYTF. The DNA is as follows: TGTGCCAGCAGCGTAGGGGCGCGGGGCTACACCTTC.